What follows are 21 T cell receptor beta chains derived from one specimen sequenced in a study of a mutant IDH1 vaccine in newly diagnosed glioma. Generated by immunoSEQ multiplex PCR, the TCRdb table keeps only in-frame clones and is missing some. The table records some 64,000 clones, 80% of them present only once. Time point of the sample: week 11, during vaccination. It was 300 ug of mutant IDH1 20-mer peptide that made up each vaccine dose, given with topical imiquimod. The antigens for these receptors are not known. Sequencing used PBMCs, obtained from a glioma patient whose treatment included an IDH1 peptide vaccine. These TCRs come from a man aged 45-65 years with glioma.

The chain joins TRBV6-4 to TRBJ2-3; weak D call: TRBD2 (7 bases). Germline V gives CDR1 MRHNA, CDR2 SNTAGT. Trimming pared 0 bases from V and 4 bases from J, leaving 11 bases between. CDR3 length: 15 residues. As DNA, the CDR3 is TGTGCCAGCAGTGACTCGAGGGGGGGTGCAGATACGCAGTATTTT. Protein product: CASSDSRGGADTQYF.

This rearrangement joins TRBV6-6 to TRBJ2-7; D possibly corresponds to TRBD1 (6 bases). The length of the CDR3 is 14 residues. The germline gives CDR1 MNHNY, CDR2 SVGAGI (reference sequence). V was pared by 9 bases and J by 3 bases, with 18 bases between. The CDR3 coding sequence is TGTGCCAGTTCCGGAGGACAGAACGACTACGAGCAGTACTTC. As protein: CASSGGQNDYEQYF.

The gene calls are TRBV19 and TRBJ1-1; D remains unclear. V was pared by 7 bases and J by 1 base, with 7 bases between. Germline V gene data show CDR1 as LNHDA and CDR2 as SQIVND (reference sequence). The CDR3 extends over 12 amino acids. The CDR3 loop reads CASTTANTEAFF. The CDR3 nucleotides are TGTGCCAGTACAACGGCGAACACTGAAGCTTTCTTT.

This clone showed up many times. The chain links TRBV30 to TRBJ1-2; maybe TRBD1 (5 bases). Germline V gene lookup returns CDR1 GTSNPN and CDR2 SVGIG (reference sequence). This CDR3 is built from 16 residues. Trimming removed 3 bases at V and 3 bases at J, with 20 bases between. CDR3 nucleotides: TGTGCCTGGAGCCTCACCCTCGACTGGGGCGACTATGGCTACACCTTC. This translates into CAWSLTLDWGDYGYTF.

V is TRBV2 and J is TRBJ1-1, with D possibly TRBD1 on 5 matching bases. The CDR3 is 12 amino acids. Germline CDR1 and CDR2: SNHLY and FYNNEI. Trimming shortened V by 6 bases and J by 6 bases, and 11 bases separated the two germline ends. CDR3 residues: CASRDDSAEAFF. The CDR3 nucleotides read TGTGCCAGCAGGGATGACAGCGCTGAAGCTTTCTTT.

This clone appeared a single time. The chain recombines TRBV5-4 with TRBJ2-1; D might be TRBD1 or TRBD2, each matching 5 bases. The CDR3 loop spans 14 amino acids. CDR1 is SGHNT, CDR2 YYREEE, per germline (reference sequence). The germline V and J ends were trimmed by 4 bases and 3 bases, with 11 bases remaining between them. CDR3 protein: CASSPRDGYNEQFF. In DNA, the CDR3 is TGTGCCAGCAGCCCCCGGGACGGCTACAATGAGCAGTTCTTC. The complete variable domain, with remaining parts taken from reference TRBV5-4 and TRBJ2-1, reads ETGVTQSPTHLIKTRGQQVTLRCSSQSGHNTVSWYQQALGQGPQFIFQYYREEENGRGNFPPRFSGLQFPNYSSELNVNALELDDSALYLCASSPRDGYNEQFFGPGTRLTVL.

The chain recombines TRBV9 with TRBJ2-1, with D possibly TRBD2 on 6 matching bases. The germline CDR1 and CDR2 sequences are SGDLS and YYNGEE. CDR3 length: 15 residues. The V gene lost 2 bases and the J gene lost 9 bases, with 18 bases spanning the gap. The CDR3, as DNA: TGTGCCAGCAGCGTTAGCGGAGGGTACAGCGGTGAGCAGTTCTTC. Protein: CASSVSGGYSGEQFF.

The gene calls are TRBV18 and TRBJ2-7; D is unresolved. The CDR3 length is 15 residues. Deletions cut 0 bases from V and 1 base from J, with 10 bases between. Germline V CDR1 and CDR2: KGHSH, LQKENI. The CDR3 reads CASSPPGRVSYEQYF. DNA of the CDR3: TGTGCCAGCTCACCACCGGGCCGGGTTTCCTACGAGCAGTACTTC.

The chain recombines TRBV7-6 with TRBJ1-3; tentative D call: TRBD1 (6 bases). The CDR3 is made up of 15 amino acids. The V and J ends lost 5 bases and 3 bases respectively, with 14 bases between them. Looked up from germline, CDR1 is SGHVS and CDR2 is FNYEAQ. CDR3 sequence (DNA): TGTGCCAGCAGCCAACAGGGATCCCTTGGAAACACCATATATTTT. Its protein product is CASSQQGSLGNTIYF.

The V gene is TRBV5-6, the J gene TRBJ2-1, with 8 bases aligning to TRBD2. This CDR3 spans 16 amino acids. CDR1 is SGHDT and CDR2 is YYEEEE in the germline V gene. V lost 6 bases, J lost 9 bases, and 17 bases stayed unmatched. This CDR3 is CASNPTGGGFIGEQFF. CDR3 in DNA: TGTGCCAGCAACCCAACTGGCGGGGGGTTTATCGGTGAGCAGTTCTTC. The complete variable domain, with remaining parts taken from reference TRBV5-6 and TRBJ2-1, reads DAGVTQSPTHLIKTRGQQVTLRCSPKSGHDTVSWYQQALGQGPQFIFQYYEEEERQRGNFPDRFSGHQFPNYSSELNVNALLLGDSALYLCASNPTGGGFIGEQFFGPGTRLTVL.

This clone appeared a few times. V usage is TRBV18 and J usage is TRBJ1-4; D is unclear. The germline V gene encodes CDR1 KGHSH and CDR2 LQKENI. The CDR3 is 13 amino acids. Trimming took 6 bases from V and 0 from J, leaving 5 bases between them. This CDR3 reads CASSESTNEKLFF. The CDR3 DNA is TGTGCCAGCTCCGAATCAACTAATGAAAAACTGTTTTTT.

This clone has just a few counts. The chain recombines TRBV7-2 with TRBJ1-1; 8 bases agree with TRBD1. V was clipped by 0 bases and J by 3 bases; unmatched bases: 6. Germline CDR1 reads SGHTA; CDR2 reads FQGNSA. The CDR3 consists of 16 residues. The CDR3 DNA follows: TGTGCCAGCAGCTTAGCGTTTACAGGGGGTCACACTGAAGCTTTCTTT. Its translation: CASSLAFTGGHTEAFF.

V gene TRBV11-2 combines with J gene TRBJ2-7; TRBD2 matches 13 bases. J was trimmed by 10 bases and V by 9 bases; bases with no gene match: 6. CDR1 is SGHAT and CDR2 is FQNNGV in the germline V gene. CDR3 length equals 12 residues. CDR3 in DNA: TGTGCCAGTAGAGGACTAGCGGGAGAACAGTACTTC. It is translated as CASRGLAGEQYF.

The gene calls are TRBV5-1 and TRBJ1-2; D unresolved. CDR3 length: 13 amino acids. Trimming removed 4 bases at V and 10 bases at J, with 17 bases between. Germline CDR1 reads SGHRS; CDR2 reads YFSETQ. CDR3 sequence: CASSPGGNGDYTF. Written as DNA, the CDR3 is TGCGCCAGCAGCCCCGGTGGGAATGGAGACTACACCTTC.

In DNA, the CDR3 is TGTGCCAGCAGCTTATTTGACAGAACCTACGAGCAGTACTTC. Translating gives CASSLFDRTYEQYF. V and J are TRBV7-2 and TRBJ2-7, with a tentative D call TRBD1 (5 bases). V dropped 2 bases and J dropped 2 bases, with 10 bases sitting between them. The CDR3 contains 14 residues. Germline assignment: CDR1 SGHTA and CDR2 FQGNSA. The full variable domain, its missing parts supplied by reference TRBV7-2 and TRBJ2-7, is GAGVSQSPSNKVTEKGKDVELRCDPISGHTALYWYRQSLGQGLEFLIYFQGNSAPDKSGLPSDRFSAERTGGSVSTLTIQRTQQEDSAVYLCASSLFDRTYEQYFGPGTRLTVT.

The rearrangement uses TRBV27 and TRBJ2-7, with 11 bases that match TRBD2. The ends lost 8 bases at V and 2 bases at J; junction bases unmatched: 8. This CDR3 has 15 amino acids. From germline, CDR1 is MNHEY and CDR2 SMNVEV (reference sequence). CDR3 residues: CASESLAGGTYEQYF. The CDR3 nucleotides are TGTGCCAGCGAGTCATTAGCGGGAGGGACCTACGAGCAGTACTTC.

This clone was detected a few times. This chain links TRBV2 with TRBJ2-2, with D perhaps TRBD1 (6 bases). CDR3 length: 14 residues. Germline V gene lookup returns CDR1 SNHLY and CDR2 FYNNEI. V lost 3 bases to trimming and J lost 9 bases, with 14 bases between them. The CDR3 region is CASSEWTADRELFF. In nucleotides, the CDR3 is TGTGCCAGCAGTGAGTGGACAGCGGACAGGGAGCTGTTTTTT. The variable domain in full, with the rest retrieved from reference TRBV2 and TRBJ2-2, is EPEVTQTPSHQVTQMGQEVILRCVPISNHLYFYWYRQILGQKVEFLVSFYNNEISEKSEIFDDQFSVERPDGSNFTLKIRSTKLEDSAMYFCASSEWTADRELFFGEGSRLTVL.

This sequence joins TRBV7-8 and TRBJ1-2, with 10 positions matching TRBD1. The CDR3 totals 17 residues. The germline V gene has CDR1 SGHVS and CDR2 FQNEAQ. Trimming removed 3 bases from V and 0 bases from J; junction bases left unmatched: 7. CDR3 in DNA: TGTGCCAGCAGCTTGGGACAGGGGTCTTGGACTAACTATGGCTACACCTTC. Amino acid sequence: CASSLGQGSWTNYGYTF.

In DNA form, the CDR3 reads TGTGCCAGCAGCACAGACAGAAGAGGCTACACCTTC. Amino acids: CASSTDRRGYTF. J is TRBJ1-2 and V is TRBV2; perhaps TRBD1 as D (5 bases). V shed 6 bases and J shed 8 bases, with 13 bases lying between them. Germline V gene sequence: CDR1 SNHLY, CDR2 FYNNEI. The CDR3 has 12 amino acids.

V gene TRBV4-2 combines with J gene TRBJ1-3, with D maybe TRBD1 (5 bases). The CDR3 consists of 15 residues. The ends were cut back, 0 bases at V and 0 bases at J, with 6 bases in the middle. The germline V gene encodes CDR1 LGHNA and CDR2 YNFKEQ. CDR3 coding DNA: TGTGCCAGCAGCCAAGAGGGGACCTCTGGAAACACCATATATTTT. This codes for CASSQEGTSGNTIYF.

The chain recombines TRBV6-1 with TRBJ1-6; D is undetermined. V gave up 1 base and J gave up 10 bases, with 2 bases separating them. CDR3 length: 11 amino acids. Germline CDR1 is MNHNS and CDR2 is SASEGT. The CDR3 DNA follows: TGTGCCAGCAGTGAAGGGTCACCCCTCCACTTT. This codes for CASSEGSPLHF.